This T cell receptor beta chain was sequenced for a study of blood T cell repertoires in COVID-19. Study-level background: Donors in the United States, Italy and Spain gave samples during acute or convalescent COVID-19. The cDNA or gDNA used as material had been derived from T cells, B-cell-depleted T cells, or PBMCs.

In the original workflow: Researchers report that nucleated cell counts were estimated from reference gene primer amplification. Method: immunoSEQ multiplex PCR; TCRdb's copy keeps in-frame clones and lacks some. From that table come the V and J calls and clone size; the DNA was used to work out D and trimming. Of 130,000 or so clones in the sample, approximately 90% were seen once. The V end lost 1 base, the J end lost 6 bases, and 4 bases lay between the germline ends. The CDR3 spans 12 residues. Per the germline V gene, CDR1 is GTSNPN and CDR2 is SVGIG (reference sequence). Sequenced input: peripheral blood. This chain joins TRBV30 and TRBJ1-6; no clear D gene. This clonotype was obtained from a middle-aged man with active or convalescent COVID-19. CDR3 sequence: CAWSDFNSPLHF. The DNA of the CDR3 is TGTGCCTGGAGTGACTTTAATTCACCCCTCCACTTT.